This T cell receptor (beta chain) is drawn from a study of graft-versus-host responses after intestinal transplantation. Study-level information: Recipients received multivisceral, liver-intestinal, or isolated intestinal transplants. Study-level findings and limits: Early post-transplant HvG declines tracked with peak circulating GvH clone levels.

Assay used: immunoSEQ multiplex PCR; TCRdb lists only in-frame clones, some missing. The repertoire holds some 14,000 clones, with roughly 68% as singletons. The CDR3 loop spans 14 amino acids. V dropped 11 bases and J dropped 0 bases, with 16 bases sitting between them. Germline V gives CDR1 MNHNY, CDR2 SVGAGI (reference sequence). Graft samples were processed, releasing intraepithelial and lamina propria lymphocytes. This clone was observed once. Its antigen is undetermined. The gene calls are TRBV6-6 and TRBJ1-2, with a tentative D call TRBD1 (5 bases). The TCR comes from a human patient who received an intestinal transplant, so some T cells may come from the graft donor. This material consisted of ileum tissue, taken around 99 weeks after intestinal transplantation. CDR3 sequence: CASGTDNSNYGYTF. CDR3 bases: TGTGCCTCAGGGACCGATAATTCTAACTATGGCTACACCTTC.